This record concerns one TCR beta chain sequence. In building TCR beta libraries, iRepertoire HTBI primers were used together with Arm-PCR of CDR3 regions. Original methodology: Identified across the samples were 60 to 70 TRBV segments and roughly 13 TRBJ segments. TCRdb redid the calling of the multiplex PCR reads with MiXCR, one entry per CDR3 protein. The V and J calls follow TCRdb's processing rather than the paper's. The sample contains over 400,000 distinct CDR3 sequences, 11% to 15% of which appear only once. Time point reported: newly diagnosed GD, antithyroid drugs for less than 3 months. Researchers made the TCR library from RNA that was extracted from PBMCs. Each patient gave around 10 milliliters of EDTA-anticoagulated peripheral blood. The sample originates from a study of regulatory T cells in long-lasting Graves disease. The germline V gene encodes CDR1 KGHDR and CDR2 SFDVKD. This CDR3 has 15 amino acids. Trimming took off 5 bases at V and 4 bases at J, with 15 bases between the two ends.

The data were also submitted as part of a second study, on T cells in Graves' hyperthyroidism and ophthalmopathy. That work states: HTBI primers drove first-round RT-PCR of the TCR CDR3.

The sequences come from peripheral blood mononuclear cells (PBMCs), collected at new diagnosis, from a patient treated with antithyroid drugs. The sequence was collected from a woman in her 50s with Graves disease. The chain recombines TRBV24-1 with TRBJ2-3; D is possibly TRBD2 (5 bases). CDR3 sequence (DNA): TGTGCCACCAGTGGGGTGGGAGTTGGCGCAGATACGCAGTATTTT. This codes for CATSGVGVGADTQYF.